This is a list of T cell receptor beta chains from one sample in a study of shared clonotypes between healthy human individuals. Here immunoSEQ multiplex PCR was the method, and the copy in TCRdb shows in-frame clones only, minus some. The data show roughly 2.2 million clones, with under 95% seen just once and about 0.41% held by the top ten. Sequences were obtained from naive CD4+ T cells from PBMCs. These receptors were obtained from a man aged 18 to 35 in good health. Some clones in this sample may be carry-over from other donors' samples. The CDR3 runs from the conserved cysteine through the conserved F or W.

V: TRBV29-1; J: TRBJ1-1; CDR3: CSVATGARNTEAFF
V: TRBV11-2; J: TRBJ2-7; CDR3: CASSPSPARGNEQYF
V: TRBV7-2; J: TRBJ1-3; CDR3: CASSTRQGEGSAGNTIYF
V: TRBV5-1; J: TRBJ2-5; CDR3: CASSFYRDPYQETQYF
V: TRBV28; J: TRBJ2-3; CDR3: CASSLGGLALDTQYF
V: TRBV14; J: TRBJ2-1; CDR3: CASSHSSTEQFF
V: TRBV28; J: TRBJ1-2; CDR3: CASSLPLTGRYTF
V: TRBV6-5; J: TRBJ2-7; CDR3: CASSFGYEQYF
V: TRBV28; J: TRBJ1-2; CDR3: CASSPGGQALANYGYTF
V: TRBV5-4; J: TRBJ1-5; CDR3: CASSMDGPNQPQHF
V: TRBV5-6; J: TRBJ2-7; CDR3: CASSPNPSSTYEQYF
V: TRBV6-1; J: TRBJ2-7; CDR3: CASDGGYRSEQYF
V: TRBV25-1; J: TRBJ2-7; CDR3: CASSPAGSYEQYF
V: TRBV28; J: TRBJ2-7; CDR3: CASSSRFYEQYF
V: TRBV19; J: TRBJ2-1; CDR3: CASRPPGQGYNEQFF
V: TRBV27; J: TRBJ2-5; CDR3: CASSLSRTVGETQYF
V: TRBV28; J: TRBJ2-5; CDR3: CASRVPSGTQYF
V: TRBV5-1; J: TRBJ2-6; CDR3: CASSFTSGANVLTF
V: TRBV29-1; J: TRBJ1-4; CDR3: CSVVGGSEKLFF
V: TRBV11-3; J: TRBJ2-3; CDR3: CASSLGADTQYF
V: TRBV4-1; J: TRBJ1-5; CDR3: CASSQAHPVRYSNQPQHF
V: TRBV7-2; J: TRBJ2-7; CDR3: CASSSNQGYYEQYF
V: TRBV7-5; J: TRBJ1-5; CDR3: CVRSCRDCNDQPQHF
V: TRBV29-1; J: TRBJ2-1; CDR3: CSVGLLAFIFDRDEQFF
V: TRBV11-3; J: TRBJ2-1; CDR3: CASSARDGASYNEQFF
V: TRBV6-5; J: TRBJ1-1; CDR3: CASSYSKGAGEEAFF
V: TRBV28; J: TRBJ1-5; CDR3: CASWTGGVMGQPQHF
V: TRBV7-3; J: TRBJ1-2; CDR3: CASSPGSPGSGYTF
V: TRBV6-6; J: TRBJ1-5; CDR3: CASGRGNSNQPQHF
V: TRBV30; J: TRBJ1-5; CDR3: CAWSVRLNQPQHF
V: TRBV5-4; J: TRBJ1-1; CDR3: CASSWDRGNTEAFF
V: TRBV19; J: TRBJ2-3; CDR3: CASRAYTGTVADTQYF
V: TRBV6-6; J: TRBJ2-7; CDR3: CASTSPRAERGYEQYF
V: TRBV10-2; J: TRBJ2-2; CDR3: CASRIQTGPGELFF
V: TRBV18; J: TRBJ1-5; CDR3: CASSPQEGDQPQHF
V: TRBV11-1; J: TRBJ2-4; CDR3: CASSLGAVYKNIQYF
V: TRBV28; J: TRBJ2-1; CDR3: CASSPRREIYNEQFF
V: TRBV7-3; J: TRBJ2-7; CDR3: CASSFNAGAPYEQYF
V: TRBV27; J: TRBJ2-7; CDR3: CASSLLSDLDGSTYEQYF
V: TRBV19; J: TRBJ1-1; CDR3: CASSPRTGLSTEAFF
V: TRBV5-1; J: TRBJ2-3; CDR3: CASSLREYTDTQYF
V: TRBV28; J: TRBJ1-5; CDR3: CASSGTGQGYQPQHF
V: TRBV18; J: TRBJ1-3; CDR3: CASSPPLVLGGNTIYF
V: TRBV7-2; J: TRBJ2-7; CDR3: CASSPGTGNYREQYF
V: TRBV6-4; J: TRBJ1-1; CDR3: CASRRSTGFSTEAFF
V: TRBV7-2; J: TRBJ1-3; CDR3: CASSPDRVGNTIYF
V: TRBV30; J: TRBJ1-2; CDR3: CAWSVVGERRGYTF
V: TRBV7-9; J: TRBJ2-1; CDR3: CASSPSPGIYNEQFF
V: TRBV25-1; J: TRBJ1-3; CDR3: CASSEKLGRVGGNTIYF
V: TRBV19; J: TRBJ2-3; CDR3: CASSQGLAGVDTQYF
V: TRBV6-6; J: TRBJ1-1; CDR3: CASSYSQGGGSEAFF
V: TRBV7-3; J: TRBJ2-6; CDR3: CASSLLGAGANVLTF
V: TRBV19; J: TRBJ1-5; CDR3: CASTISPSHSQPQHF
V: TRBV7-9; J: TRBJ1-1; CDR3: CASTNIDTEAFF
V: TRBV5-1; J: TRBJ1-1; CDR3: CASSLGTGTANTEAFF
V: TRBV5-1; J: TRBJ1-4; CDR3: CASSRGTAGANEKLFF
V: TRBV28; J: TRBJ1-1; CDR3: CASSLASGLGTEAFF
V: TRBV5-1; J: TRBJ2-7; CDR3: CASSWGNIEAEQYF
V: TRBV6-5; J: TRBJ2-1; CDR3: CASSASTNEQFF